The 5 T cell receptor beta chains below come from one sample, sequenced in a study of shared clonotypes between healthy human individuals. Profiled with immunoSEQ multiplex PCR; TCRdb holds only in-frame clones, not every one. This table holds about 2 million clones, about 95% found once. As defined, naive CD8 cells were CD45RO-negative and positively selected for CCR7, with terminally differentiated effector memory CD45RA+ cells excluded. The sample consisted of naive CD8+ T cells sorted from blood. These TCRs come from a man aged 18 to 30 in good health.

This clone has only one observation. This chain uses TRBV13 with TRBJ2-1; 7 bases line up with TRBD2. The CDR3 sequence is 14 residues long. Per germline, CDR1 PRHDT and CDR2 FYEKMQ (reference sequence). Losses at the gene ends were 5 bases for V and 0 bases for J; bases not matched to a gene: 1. In DNA form, the CDR3 reads TGTGCCAGCAGCCGCGGGAGCTCCTACAATGAGCAGTTCTTC. Translated: CASSRGSSYNEQFF.

The chain links TRBV9 to TRBJ1-1; tentatively, D is TRBD1 (5 bases). Germline lookup yields CDR1 SGDLS and CDR2 YYNGEE. V lost 3 bases and J lost 4, with 13 bases in between. This CDR3 is 14 amino acids long. The CDR3 bases are TGTGCCAGCAGCGAGCCAGGGAGGAGCACTGAAGCTTTCTTT. It codes for CASSEPGRSTEAFF.

V is TRBV25-1 and J is TRBJ1-2; TRBD1 matches 9 bases. V lost 11 bases, J lost 7 bases, and 11 bases stayed unmatched. The length of the CDR3 is 13 residues. Germline CDR1 reads MGHDK; CDR2 reads SYGVNS. This CDR3 reads CARRHRGRSGYTF. CDR3 coding DNA: TGTGCCCGACGGCACAGGGGGCGAAGTGGCTACACCTTC.

The genes are TRBV5-6 and TRBJ2-2; possible D gene TRBD1, 6 bases. With 2 bases removed from V and 3 bases from J, the gap between germline ends came to 17 bases. The CDR3 is 17 amino acids. Germline-derived CDR1 and CDR2 are SGHDT and YYEEEE. The CDR3 DNA is TGTGCCAGCAGCTTTTCCCTACAGGGCTGGTACACCGGGGAGCTGTTTTTT. This sequence encodes CASSFSLQGWYTGELFF.

The rearrangement uses TRBV4-3 and TRBJ2-7; D is perhaps TRBD2 (6 bases). Germline CDR1 is LGHNA and CDR2 is YSLEER. This CDR3 is 15 amino acids long. Trimming shortened V by 0 bases and J by 3 bases, and 12 bases separated the two germline ends. This CDR3 reads CASSQDETGVYEQYF. The CDR3 region has the DNA TGCGCCAGCAGCCAAGACGAGACGGGGGTCTACGAGCAGTACTTC.